The 14 T cell receptor beta chains presented below share a single source sample, sequenced in a study of blood T cell repertoires in COVID-19. Generated by immunoSEQ multiplex PCR, the TCRdb table keeps only in-frame clones and is missing some. The sample lists under 50,000 clones; 88% were seen once. Sample: peripheral blood. These receptors all stem from a man between 65 and 85 years old with active COVID-19.

The chain has TRBV6-1 and TRBJ2-1; 8 bases align to TRBD1. Germline V CDR1 and CDR2: MNHNS, SASEGT. The ends lost 3 bases at V and 2 bases at J; junction bases unmatched: 3. The CDR3 has 15 amino acids. CDR3 residues: CASSDQGAPYNEQFF. As DNA, the CDR3 is TGTGCCAGCAGTGACCAGGGGGCCCCCTACAATGAGCAGTTCTTC.

The J gene is TRBJ2-2, the V gene TRBV5-8; 8 bases match TRBD2. The CDR3 has 16 amino acids. The ends lost 3 bases at V and 5 bases at J; junction bases unmatched: 9. Germline V gene lookup returns CDR1 SGHTS and CDR2 YDEGEE. The DNA for the CDR3 is TGTGCCAGCAGCTACGAGCGGGGGTTGAGGACCGGGGAGCTGTTTTTT. Protein: CASSYERGLRTGELFF.

The J gene is TRBJ2-3, the V gene TRBV7-6; D may be TRBD1 (5 bases). V dropped 5 bases and J dropped 6 bases, with 21 bases sitting between them. Per the germline V gene, CDR1 is SGHVS and CDR2 is FNYEAQ. This CDR3 has 16 residues. The DNA of the CDR3 is TGTGCCAGCAGCCCTCTAGGTAGGGGATCGGCGGATACGCAGTATTTT. As protein: CASSPLGRGSADTQYF.

This sequence joins TRBV6-5 and TRBJ2-2; possible D gene TRBD2, 6 bases. CDR1 is MNHEY and CDR2 is SVGAGI in the germline V gene. The CDR3 totals 13 residues. V gave up 11 bases and J gave up 3 bases, with 13 bases separating them. The CDR3 protein is CAVHGGDTGELFF. The CDR3 nucleotides are TGTGCCGTACACGGGGGAGACACCGGGGAGCTGTTTTTT.

This rearrangement joins TRBV6-5 to TRBJ2-7, with 10 nucleotides matching TRBD2. V lost 2 bases and J lost 6; bases outside the gene matches: 7. This CDR3 spans 15 amino acids. Germline assignment: CDR1 MNHEY and CDR2 SVGAGI. The CDR3 sequence: CASSYRASGRGEQYF. The CDR3 region has the DNA TGTGCCAGCAGTTACAGGGCTAGCGGGAGAGGCGAGCAGTACTTC.

By frequency in the sample, this clone is medium-sized. CDR3 protein: CASSQDLGTGELFF. The CDR3 bases are TGTGCCAGCAGCCAAGATCTCGGGACCGGGGAGCTGTTTTTT. The chain couples TRBV3-1 (or the pseudogene TRBV3-2) to TRBJ2-2; D remains unclear. Deletions cut 0 bases from V and 5 bases from J, with 7 bases between. Germline assignment: CDR1 LGHDT and CDR2 YNNKEL (reference sequence). CDR3 size: 14 residues.

This chain connects TRBV7-2 to TRBJ1-4; D ambiguous. This CDR3 comprises 16 residues. V was shortened by 1 base and J by 8 bases, with 17 bases between the two germline ends. Germline V gene sequence: CDR1 SGHTA, CDR2 FQGNSA. This chain's CDR3 is CASSLEPGLIGEKLFF. The CDR3 DNA reads TGTGCCAGCAGCTTAGAGCCAGGATTGATTGGGGAAAAACTGTTTTTT.

The chain combines TRBV18 with TRBJ2-2, with TRBD1 as a possible D gene (6 bases). In germline, CDR1 is KGHSH, CDR2 LQKENI. V lost 3 bases and J 4 bases, leaving 12 bases between the germline ends. The CDR3 contains 15 residues. CDR3 nucleotide sequence: TGTGCCAGCTCACCCATGCAGGGGAGCACCGGGGAGCTGTTTTTT. This gives the protein CASSPMQGSTGELFF.

The V and J genes are TRBV27 and TRBJ2-1, with D possibly matching TRBD1 (5 bases). Trimming shortened V by 5 bases and J by 3 bases, and 20 bases separated the two germline ends. The CDR3 extends over 17 amino acids. Looked up from germline, CDR1 is MNHEY and CDR2 is SMNVEV (reference sequence). For the CDR3, the DNA is TGTGCCAGCAGTCTACGACAGATAGGGCGCTACTACAATGAGCAGTTCTTC. Its translation is CASSLRQIGRYYNEQFF.

The rearrangement uses TRBV5-1 and TRBJ2-2, with D possibly being TRBD1 (5 bases). This CDR3 contains 17 residues. CDR1 is SGHRS, CDR2 YFSETQ, per germline. Trimming cost V 4 bases and J 0 bases, with 16 bases left between them. The CDR3 spells CASSQGGLPPNTGELFF. The CDR3 region has the DNA TGCGCCAGCAGCCAGGGCGGCCTACCGCCGAACACCGGGGAGCTGTTTTTT.

This clone came up a few times. CDR3 nucleotide sequence: TGTGCCAGCAGCCGTGGACAGGGAGTAGGATCACCCCTCCACTTT. Translation: CASSRGQGVGSPLHF. The chain joins TRBV3-1 (or the pseudogene TRBV3-2) to TRBJ1-6; 8 bases line up with TRBD1. CDR1 is LGHDT, CDR2 YNNKEL, per germline (reference sequence). V trimming: 4 bases; J trimming: 10 bases; junction bases outside the gene matches: 9. The CDR3 has 15 residues.

The rearrangement links TRBV6-5 to TRBJ2-7; maybe TRBD1 (6 bases). V lost 6 bases to trimming and J lost 3 bases, with 9 bases between them. Germline assignment: CDR1 MNHEY and CDR2 SVGAGI. The CDR3 covers 12 residues. The CDR3 sequence: CASRPQGYEQYF. In nucleotides, the CDR3 is TGTGCCAGCAGACCACAGGGCTACGAGCAGTACTTC.

The gene calls are TRBV9 and TRBJ2-7, with a possible D match to TRBD1 (5 bases). The CDR3 has 14 amino acids. Looked up from germline, CDR1 is SGDLS and CDR2 is YYNGEE. Trimming removed 0 bases at V and 3 bases at J, with 10 bases between. CDR3 sequence (DNA): TGTGCCAGCAGCGTAGACCAGGGCTTCTACGAGCAGTACTTC. Its translation is CASSVDQGFYEQYF. The variable domain in full, completed from reference TRBV9 and TRBJ2-7, reads DSGVTQTPKHLITATGQRVTLRCSPRSGDLSVYWYQQSLDQGLQFLIQYYNGEERAKGNILERFSAQQFPDLHSELNLSSLELGDSALYFCASSVDQGFYEQYFGPGTRLTVT.

The gene calls are TRBV6-5 and TRBJ2-1, with a possible D match to TRBD1 (6 bases). Germline CDR1 is MNHEY and CDR2 is SVGAGI. The CDR3 length is 15 residues. Trimming took 7 bases from V and 5 from J, leaving 18 bases between them. CDR3 protein: CASKSQGLGDNEQFF. The DNA for the CDR3 is TGTGCCAGCAAATCACAGGGCCTCGGGGACAATGAGCAGTTCTTC.